This TCR beta chain was sequenced in a study of cytomegalovirus exposure and HLA in healthy donors. Study background: Unique TCR beta sequences numbering about 100 million came from some 200 million T cells in an earlier analysis. Study findings and constraints: When analyzed later, the rates of TCR association showed variation by HLA locus, with DRB1 the most and HLA-C the fewest. Sequencing had likely introduced a cluster of highly shared sequence variants as an artifact.

As regards this clone: What it recognizes is unknown.

Trimming took off 0 bases at V and 8 bases at J, with 15 bases between the two ends. The CDR3 is 15 amino acids. PCR primers comprised 60 Vbeta and 13 Jbeta primers. Assay: immunoSEQ multiplex PCR; the TCRdb copy retains only in-frame clones and omits some. This sample has about 130,000 clones; 75% to 85% occur once, and the top ten carry more than 1.5%. The chain has TRBV5-3 and TRBJ2-1; the D gene is possibly TRBD2 (5 bases). TRBV5-3 is marked as an open reading frame, function uncertain. The TCR sequence derives from a man aged 18 to 30 in good health and CMV-seronegative. The sequenced sample consisted of PBMCs. The CDR3 spells CARSLVPGICYEQFF. The CDR3 nucleotides read TGTGCCAGAAGCTTGGTTCCGGGAATCTGCTATGAGCAGTTCTTC.